This TCR beta chain appears in the sequencing data of a study of blood T cell repertoires in COVID-19. Germline assignment: CDR1 SGDLS and CDR2 YYNGEE. V dropped 3 bases and J dropped 7; count of bases not matched to a gene: 14. There are 18 residues in the CDR3. The table came from immunoSEQ multiplex PCR; TCRdb's copy has only in-frame clones and leaves some out. The table includes about 310,000 clones, around 90% detected once. The chain joins TRBV9 to TRBJ2-3; TRBD2 aligns across 13 bases. The sample consisted of peripheral blood. The receptor comes from a middle-aged woman with COVID-19, enrolled during active disease. The DNA of the CDR3 is TGTGCCAGCAGCGCCGGGTCCACTAGCGGGGGGGCCGTATATACGCAGTATTTT. It codes for CASSAGSTSGGAVYTQYF. Drawing the rest from reference TRBV9 and TRBJ2-3, the complete variable domain is DSGVTQTPKHLITATGQRVTLRCSPRSGDLSVYWYQQSLDQGLQFLIQYYNGEERAKGNILERFSAQQFPDLHSELNLSSLELGDSALYFCASSAGSTSGGAVYTQYFGPGTRLTVL.